This entry lists 20 T cell receptor beta chains sequenced from one sample in a study of blood T cell repertoires in COVID-19. TCRdb's copy holds only in-frame clones and misses some; the assay was immunoSEQ multiplex PCR. The repertoire holds nearly 350,000 clones, with roughly 86% as singletons. The sequencing sample was made of peripheral blood. Every receptor here comes from a woman between 70 and 85 years old with COVID-19, enrolled during active disease.

The V and J genes are TRBV28 and TRBJ1-3, with D unclear. The V gene's germline CDR1 is MDHEN and CDR2 SYDVKM. With 1 base removed from V and 0 bases from J, the gap between germline ends came to 16 bases. CDR3 size: 18 residues. The chain's CDR3 is CASSLFYRVGSSGNTIYF. CDR3 nucleotides: TGTGCCAGCAGTTTATTCTACCGGGTTGGCAGCTCTGGAAACACCATATATTTT.

The chain is built from TRBV11-2 and TRBJ2-5; D is perhaps TRBD1 (6 bases). This CDR3 contains 15 residues. Trimming stripped 5 bases from V and 0 bases from J, with 13 bases between. Germline values: CDR1 SGHAT, CDR2 FQNNGV. CDR3 loop: CASSTGTVYQETQYF. Written as DNA, the CDR3 is TGTGCCAGCAGCACAGGGACGGTGTACCAAGAGACCCAGTACTTC.

This clone occurred a few times. The rearrangement links TRBV4-1 to TRBJ1-4; D ambiguous. The CDR3 totals 15 residues. Germline V gene lookup returns CDR1 MGHRA and CDR2 YSYEKL. The V and J ends lost 2 bases and 12 bases respectively, with 19 bases between them. The CDR3 loop reads CASSQRGSVMVELFF. The CDR3, as DNA: TGCGCCAGCAGCCAACGCGGGAGCGTTATGGTGGAACTGTTTTTT.

The chain is built from TRBV7-2 and TRBJ2-5, with no clear D. Germline V CDR1 and CDR2: SGHTA, FQGNSA. The CDR3 is made up of 13 amino acids. Trimming removed 7 bases from V and 5 bases from J, with 14 bases in between. CDR3 nucleotide sequence: TGTGCCAGCAACAAATACGTGGGCGAGACCCAGTACTTC. Translated, it gives CASNKYVGETQYF. The full variable domain, in which reference TRBV7-2 and TRBJ2-5 provide the parts outside the CDR3, is GAGVSQSPSNKVTEKGKDVELRCDPISGHTALYWYRQSLGQGLEFLIYFQGNSAPDKSGLPSDRFSAERTGGSVSTLTIQRTQQEDSAVYLCASNKYVGETQYFGPGTRLLVL.

This chain joins TRBV28 and TRBJ2-2; 7 bases align to TRBD1. J gave up 4 bases and V 6 bases, and 8 bases lay outside the gene matches. This CDR3 region has 15 residues. Per the germline V gene, CDR1 is MDHEN and CDR2 is SYDVKM. CDR3 sequence: CASSGQVQFTGELFF. As DNA, the CDR3 is TGTGCCAGCAGCGGACAGGTACAATTCACCGGGGAGCTGTTTTTT.

J is TRBJ1-2 and V is TRBV30; D not certain. The CDR3 spans 12 residues. The germline V and J ends were trimmed by 2 bases and 8 bases, with 12 bases remaining between them. Germline CDR1 reads GTSNPN; CDR2 reads SVGIG (reference sequence). The CDR3, as DNA: TGTGCCTGGAGTTCTAGCGTGGGAGGCTACACCTTC. This translates into CAWSSSVGGYTF.

The chain employs TRBV10-3 and TRBJ1-1; TRBD1 matches 7 bases. The length of the CDR3 is 14 residues. Germline assignment: CDR1 ENHRY and CDR2 SYGVKD. The ends lost 6 bases at V and 3 bases at J; junction bases unmatched: 7. CDR3 coding DNA: TGTGCCATCAGCCCTGGACAGGTGCACACTGAAGCTTTCTTT. This translates into CAISPGQVHTEAFF.

This clone was seen more than once but under ten times. The V call is TRBV19, the J call TRBJ1-5; D gene uncertain. The CDR3 is made up of 15 amino acids. Between the trimmed V and J ends, which lost 8 bases and 1 base, there was a span of 15 bases. CDR1 LNHDA and CDR2 SQIVND come from the germline V gene (reference sequence). The chain's CDR3 is CASHWAGGSNQPQHF. CDR3 nucleotides: TGTGCCAGTCACTGGGCGGGAGGAAGCAATCAGCCCCAGCATTTT. Using reference TRBV19 and TRBJ1-5 for the parts outside the CDR3, the full variable domain is DGGITQSPKYLFRKEGQNVTLSCEQNLNHDAMYWYRQDPGQGLRLIYYSQIVNDFQKGDIAEGYSVSREKKESFPLTVTSAQKNPTAFYLCASHWAGGSNQPQHFGDGTRLSIL.

CDR3 region: CASSRSGLAGGFEETQYF. CDR3 bases: TGTGCCAGCAGTAGAAGTGGGCTAGCGGGGGGGTTCGAAGAGACCCAGTACTTC. The genes are TRBV27 and TRBJ2-5, with TRBD2 matching 12 bases. There are 18 residues in the CDR3. The ends lost 5 bases at V and 3 bases at J; junction bases unmatched: 13. In germline, CDR1 is MNHEY, CDR2 SMNVEV (reference sequence).

The CDR3 nucleotides are TGCGCCAGCAGCTGGACAGGGAGTGAGCAGTTCTTC. It yields the protein CASSWTGSEQFF. This chain links TRBV5-1 with TRBJ2-1; TRBD1 aligns across 8 bases. Germline V CDR1 and CDR2: SGHRS, YFSETQ. The CDR3 covers 12 residues. V shed 3 bases and J 9 bases; nucleotides not matched to a gene: 2.

The V and J genes are TRBV27 and TRBJ1-5; possibly TRBD1 for D (6 bases). CDR3 length: 18 amino acids. Germline V gene sequence: CDR1 MNHEY, CDR2 SMNVEV (reference sequence). V shed 1 base and J shed 3 bases, with 19 bases lying between them. CDR3: CASSLLGPGGQVNQPQHF. CDR3 bases: TGTGCCAGCAGTTTATTGGGGCCGGGGGGCCAGGTCAATCAGCCCCAGCATTTT.

The CDR3 nucleotides read TGTGCCAGCAGTTTGCTACAGTGGAACACTGAAGCTTTCTTT. It specifies CASSLLQWNTEAFF. The chain recombines TRBV28 with TRBJ1-1, with D unresolved. Germline assignment: CDR1 MDHEN and CDR2 SYDVKM. Trimming removed 3 bases from V and 1 base from J, with 9 bases in between. The length of the CDR3 is 14 residues. The variable domain in full, with the rest retrieved from reference TRBV28 and TRBJ1-1, is DVKVTQSSRYLVKRTGEKVFLECVQDMDHENMFWYRQDPGLGLRLIYFSYDVKMKEKGDIPEGYSVSREKKERFSLILESASTNQTSMYLCASSLLQWNTEAFFGQGTRLTVV.

The gene calls are TRBV6-6 and TRBJ1-5; maybe TRBD1 (6 bases). CDR3 length: 15 amino acids. Trimming shortened V by 6 bases and J by 1 base, and 13 bases separated the two germline ends. The V gene's germline CDR1 is MNHNY and CDR2 SVGAGI (reference sequence). CDR3 sequence (DNA): TGTGCCAGCAGATCTGGGGGGGCCAGCAATCAGCCCCAGCATTTT. It encodes CASRSGGASNQPQHF.

The chain is built from TRBV7-2 and TRBJ2-2; TRBD1 matches at 8 bases. Germline CDR1 reads SGHTA; CDR2 reads FQGNSA. J was trimmed by 7 bases and V by 6 bases; bases with no gene match: 7. The CDR3 covers 14 residues. CDR3 DNA: TGTGCCAGCAGGAGGGACAGGTACATCGGGGAGCTGTTTTTT. It is translated as CASRRDRYIGELFF. Complete variable domain (other parts from reference TRBV7-2 and TRBJ2-2): GAGVSQSPSNKVTEKGKDVELRCDPISGHTALYWYRQSLGQGLEFLIYFQGNSAPDKSGLPSDRFSAERTGGSVSTLTIQRTQQEDSAVYLCASRRDRYIGELFFGEGSRLTVL.

This clone was observed a handful of times. This rearrangement joins TRBV18 to TRBJ1-2; the match to TRBD1 covers 7 bases. This CDR3 is built from 13 residues. The germline gives CDR1 KGHSH, CDR2 LQKENI. The junction had 6 bases not matched to a gene; V was cut back by 4 bases and J by 7 bases. This CDR3 reads CASSLEGAGGYTF. CDR3 DNA sequence: TGTGCCAGCTCACTGGAGGGGGCAGGTGGCTACACCTTC.

The chain links TRBV5-4 to TRBJ1-1, with TRBD1 as a possible D gene (5 bases). V was pared by 4 bases and J by 0 bases, with 13 bases between. Germline values: CDR1 SGHNT, CDR2 YYREEE (reference sequence). The CDR3 sequence is 15 residues long. This CDR3 is CASSGGAKVNTEAFF. The CDR3, as DNA: TGTGCCAGCAGCGGCGGGGCCAAAGTGAACACTGAAGCTTTCTTT.

The V gene is TRBV6-5, the J gene TRBJ1-3, with D possibly being TRBD1 (6 bases). The ends were cut back, 10 bases at V and 2 bases at J, with 12 bases in the middle. The CDR3 covers 13 residues. Germline-derived CDR1 and CDR2 are MNHEY and SVGAGI. The CDR3 sequence is CATTGNTGNTIYF. For the CDR3, the DNA is TGTGCCACAACAGGGAACACTGGAAACACCATATATTTT.

This chain joins TRBV12-3 or TRBV12-4 and TRBJ1-2; D might be TRBD1 (6 bases). V lost 5 bases to trimming and J lost 5 bases, with 9 bases between them. CDR3 length: 12 amino acids. The CDR3 region is CASSRGQYGYTF. Written as DNA, the CDR3 is TGTGCCAGCAGTCGCGGACAGTATGGCTACACCTTC.

J is TRBJ1-2 and V is TRBV9; D uncertain. Germline V gene lookup returns CDR1 SGDLS and CDR2 YYNGEE. The CDR3 runs 18 residues. Trimming cost V 2 bases and J 6 bases, with 26 bases left between them. CDR3 protein: CASSVPKRFDQEPHGYTF. Here the CDR3 DNA reads TGTGCCAGCAGCGTCCCAAAAAGATTCGATCAGGAACCCCATGGCTACACCTTC.

The rearrangement uses TRBV2 and TRBJ1-6; 9 nucleotides align to TRBD1. Germline V gene data show CDR1 as SNHLY and CDR2 as FYNNEI. CDR3 length equals 14 residues. Trimming took 8 bases from V and 5 from J; bases not matched to a gene: 4. The CDR3 DNA reads as TGTGCCAGCGGACAGGGGCTAGATAATTCACCCCTCCACTTT. Its translation is CASGQGLDNSPLHF.